This entry lists 15 T cell receptor beta chains sequenced from one sample in a study of spatial heterogeneity in lung cancer. Specified time point: blood at routine non-recurrence follow-up after resection. Material for sequencing was whole RNA from tumor, nontumor lung or frozen PBMC, left unsorted. TCRdb processed the 5' RACE reads anew with MiXCR; each CDR3 protein has one entry. Of some 120,000 distinct CDR3 sequences detected, approximately 12% appear once; the ten largest clones hold approximately 16%. Sequenced here: PBMCs, sampled at follow-up. These receptors originate from a male donor with early-stage non-small cell lung cancer.

This clonotype showed up just a few times. This chain joins TRBV5-1 and TRBJ2-1; D perhaps matches TRBD2 (5 bases). V lost 6 bases and J 10 bases, leaving 14 bases between the germline ends. CDR1 SGHRS and CDR2 YFSETQ come from the germline V gene. The CDR3 has 12 residues. The CDR3 nucleotides read TGCGCCAGCACGGACTCGCAAGTGGAGCAGTTCTTC. It specifies CASTDSQVEQFF.

This clonotype was found many times. The J gene is TRBJ2-7, the V gene TRBV5-5; 7 bases agree with TRBD1. Looked up from germline, CDR1 is SGHKS and CDR2 is YYEKEE (reference sequence). J lost 2 bases, V lost 1 base, and 6 bases had no gene match. The CDR3 spans 15 residues. CDR3 bases: TGTGCCAGCAGCTTGTGGTCAGGGGGTACCTACGAGCAGTACTTC. Translated, it gives CASSLWSGGTYEQYF. Together with reference TRBV5-5 and TRBJ2-7, the CDR3 gives the full variable domain: DAGVTQSPTHLIKTRGQQVTLRCSPISGHKSVSWYQQVLGQGPQFIFQYYEKEERGRGNFPDRFSARQFPNYSSELNVNALLLGDSALYLCASSLWSGGTYEQYFGPGTRLTVT.

J is TRBJ2-7 and V is TRBV3-1; D gene unclear. Germline V lookup: CDR1 LGHDT, CDR2 YNNKEL (reference sequence). V shed 2 bases and J shed 0 bases, with 5 bases lying between them. The CDR3 has 13 residues. The CDR3, as DNA: TGTGCCAGCAGCCAACTGGGCTCCTACGAGCAGTACTTC. Translated: CASSQLGSYEQYF.

This clonotype was seen repeatedly, ten times or more. CDR3 bases: TGTGCCAGCAGTGGTTGGGGCTTTGATGGCTACACCTTC. Protein product: CASSGWGFDGYTF. The rearrangement uses TRBV28 and TRBJ1-2, with D tentatively TRBD1 (5 bases). The CDR3 extends over 13 amino acids. Germline V lookup: CDR1 MDHEN, CDR2 SYDVKM. V was clipped by 5 bases and J by 6 bases, with 13 bases between them.

The chain uses TRBV18 and TRBJ1-6; no reliable D call. Germline-derived CDR1 and CDR2 are KGHSH and LQKENI. V dropped 2 bases and J dropped 8 bases, with 16 bases sitting between them. The CDR3 runs to 16 residues. The DNA of the CDR3 is TGTGCCAGCTCACCAGGCCAGTTCGGAGGCTATTCACCCCTCCACTTT. Protein product: CASSPGQFGGYSPLHF.

This clonotype was observed many times. The genes are TRBV10-3 and TRBJ2-1; possible D gene TRBD1, 6 bases. The V gene lost 5 bases and the J gene lost 7 bases, with 9 bases spanning the gap. CDR1 ENHRY and CDR2 SYGVKD come from the germline V gene. This CDR3 comprises 12 residues. The CDR3 region is CAISPQGNEQFF. The CDR3 coding sequence is TGTGCCATCAGTCCACAGGGAAATGAGCAGTTCTTC.

This chain joins TRBV11-3 and TRBJ2-2, with D tentatively TRBD1 (5 bases). V lost 5 bases, J lost 4 bases, and 17 bases lay in between. Germline V gene data show CDR1 as SGHNT and CDR2 as YENEEA. The CDR3 loop spans 16 amino acids. The CDR3 reads CASSVDRPTFTGELFF. CDR3 sequence (DNA): TGTGCCAGCAGCGTCGACAGACCTACTTTCACCGGGGAGCTGTTTTTT. Variable domain in full (rest from reference TRBV11-3 and TRBJ2-2): EAGVVQSPRYKIIEKKQPVAFWCNPISGHNTLYWYLQNLGQGPELLIRYENEEAVDDSQLPKDRFSAERLKGVDSTLKIQPAELGDSAVYLCASSVDRPTFTGELFFGEGSRLTVL.

This chain joins TRBV30 and TRBJ1-6, with a possible D match to TRBD1 (6 bases). CDR1 is GTSNPN, CDR2 SVGIG, per germline (reference sequence). This CDR3 comprises 12 residues. The V gene lost 1 base and the J gene lost 10 bases, with 8 bases spanning the gap. CDR3 region: CAWSEGVSPLHF. The CDR3 bases are TGTGCCTGGAGTGAGGGGGTGTCACCCCTCCACTTT.

Here the CDR3 DNA reads TGCAGTGCTAGAGATCAAGTAGCGGGGGCTTCCTACGAGCAGTACTTC. Its translation: CSARDQVAGASYEQYF. The rearrangement links TRBV20-1 to TRBJ2-7; 9 positions match TRBD2. The CDR3 covers 16 residues. J gave up 1 base and V 0 bases, and 7 bases lay outside the gene matches. The germline V gene encodes CDR1 DFQATT and CDR2 SNEGSKA (reference sequence).

At least ten counts were recorded for this clonotype. This chain uses TRBV27 with TRBJ1-4; 9 bases line up with TRBD1. The germline gives CDR1 MNHEY, CDR2 SMNVEV (reference sequence). After removal of 4 bases from V and 10 bases from J, the junction contained 13 bases not matched to a gene. The CDR3 is made up of 16 amino acids. In DNA form, the CDR3 reads TGTGCCAGCAGTTCAGATTCCGGGACAGGGTTAGGAAAACTGTTTTTT. This gives the protein CASSSDSGTGLGKLFF.

This clonotype was picked up a small number of times. This chain joins TRBV5-1 and TRBJ2-1; a possible D gene is TRBD1 (6 bases). This CDR3 has 14 amino acids. CDR1 and CDR2 from the germline V gene are SGHRS and YFSETQ. With 3 bases removed from V and 5 bases from J, the gap between germline ends came to 12 bases. The CDR3 protein is CASSSGGRHNEQFF. The CDR3 region has the DNA TGCGCCAGCAGCTCTGGGGGCCGGCACAATGAGCAGTTCTTC.

This clonotype has more than one count but fewer than ten. CDR3 sequence: CASSLLENSPLHF. Written as DNA, the CDR3 is TGTGCCAGCAGCTTACTCGAGAATTCACCCCTCCACTTT. The J gene is TRBJ1-6, the V gene TRBV7-3; the D is unclear. The CDR3 is made up of 13 amino acids. V shed 2 bases and J shed 7 bases, with 6 bases lying between them. Germline CDR1 reads SGHTA; CDR2 reads FQGTGA.

This rearrangement joins TRBV29-1 to TRBJ2-5, with TRBD2 as a possible D gene (5 bases). CDR3 size: 12 residues. CDR1 is SQVTM and CDR2 is ANQGSEA in the germline V gene. V was trimmed by 1 base and J by 7 bases, leaving 10 bases between them. The CDR3 nucleotides read TGCAGCGTTGAAGGCTTAGAGGGGACCCAGTACTTC. It translates to CSVEGLEGTQYF.

In its sample, this clonotype was seen many times. The chain links TRBV20-1 to TRBJ2-4, with D unresolved. Germline V CDR1 and CDR2: DFQATT, SNEGSKA (reference sequence). This CDR3 has 13 residues. The V end was cut by 0 bases, the J end by 12 bases, with 15 bases between. The CDR3 loop reads CSARDPTRNTQYF. The CDR3 DNA follows: TGCAGTGCTAGAGATCCCACTCGGAATACTCAGTACTTC.

CDR3 bases: TGTGCCAGCAGCCTTGTGGGGGCTAACACAGATACGCAGTATTTT. It is translated as CASSLVGANTDTQYF. This chain connects TRBV6-2 or TRBV6-3 to TRBJ2-3, with TRBD1 as a possible D gene (6 bases). The V gene's germline CDR1 is MNHEY and CDR2 SVGEGT. Trimming took off 6 bases at V and 2 bases at J, with 15 bases between the two ends. The CDR3 contains 15 residues.